This TCR beta chain was obtained from a study of memory CD4+ T cells and cytomegalovirus serostatus. TCRdb keeps only in-frame clones here, not all; method: immunoSEQ multiplex PCR. The sample gives tens of thousands of clones, 82% of which show up once; roughly 0.4% is in the top ten. Single viable CD3+CD4+CD8-CD45RO+ cells were sorted as the memory CD4+ T cells. The CDR3 consists of 16 residues. Germline V gene sequence: CDR1 SGHTA, CDR2 FQGNSA. Unmatched junction bases numbered 6, after V lost 1 base and J lost 5 bases. V and J are TRBV7-2 and TRBJ2-5, with TRBD2 matching over 11 bases. The receptor was derived from an adult in good health and CMV-seronegative. The specimen sequenced was memory CD4+ T cells from blood. The CDR3 here is CASSLDLAGGPETQYF. CDR3 sequence (DNA): TGTGCCAGCAGCTTAGATCTAGCGGGAGGACCGGAGACCCAGTACTTC.